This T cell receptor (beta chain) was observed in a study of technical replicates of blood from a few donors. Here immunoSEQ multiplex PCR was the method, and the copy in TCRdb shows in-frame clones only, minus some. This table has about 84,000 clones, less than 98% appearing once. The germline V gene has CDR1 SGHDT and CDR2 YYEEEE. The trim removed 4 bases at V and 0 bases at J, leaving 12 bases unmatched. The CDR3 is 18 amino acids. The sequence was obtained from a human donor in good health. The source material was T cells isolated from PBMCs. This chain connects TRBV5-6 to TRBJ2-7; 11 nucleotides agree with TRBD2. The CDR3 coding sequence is TGTGCCAGCAGCCTAGTCCCGGGACTAGCGGCATCCTCCTACGAGCAGTACTTC. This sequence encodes CASSLVPGLAASSYEQYF.